Following are 6 T cell receptor beta chains from one sample sequenced in a study of shared clonotypes between healthy human individuals. Naive CD8 populations comprised CD45RO-negative cells positively selected for CCR7, excluding terminally differentiated effector memory CD45RA+ cells. The assay was immunoSEQ multiplex PCR, and TCRdb's table has in-frame clones only and misses some. The table shows hundreds of thousands of clones, with 95% to 97% occurring only once. Material: naive CD8+ T cells sorted from blood. These receptors all stem from a woman in her thirties in good health.

The chain couples TRBV27 to TRBJ1-1; D gene uncertain. The V gene lost 6 bases and the J gene lost 4 bases, with 12 bases spanning the gap. There are 13 residues in the CDR3. The germline CDR1 and CDR2 sequences are MNHEY and SMNVEV (reference sequence). CDR3 loop: CASSQDFGTEAFF. As DNA, the CDR3 is TGTGCCAGCAGCCAAGATTTTGGCACTGAAGCTTTCTTT.

To note about this clone: This CDR3 is also generated by other DNA sequences in the sample. The CDR3: CASSFGYNEQFF. The CDR3 nucleotides are TGTGCCAGCAGTTTTGGTTACAATGAGCAGTTCTTC. The gene calls are TRBV28 and TRBJ2-1; the D is unclear. The CDR3 length is 12 residues. Between the trimmed V and J ends, which lost 3 bases and 4 bases, there was a span of 4 bases. Germline CDR1 is MDHEN and CDR2 is SYDVKM.

The genes are TRBV4-1 and TRBJ2-7, with D unclear. The CDR3 is made up of 13 amino acids. Germline assignment: CDR1 MGHRA and CDR2 YSYEKL. Trimming removed 2 bases at V and 5 bases at J, with 10 bases between. The CDR3 nucleotides are TGCGCCAGCAGCCAACGTCGGAAGGACGAGCAGTACTTC. Protein sequence: CASSQRRKDEQYF.

This chain joins TRBV28 and TRBJ2-7; possibly TRBD1 for D (6 bases). V dropped 3 bases and J dropped 3 bases, with 9 bases sitting between them. CDR3 size: 13 residues. From germline, CDR1 is MDHEN and CDR2 SYDVKM. In DNA form, the CDR3 reads TGTGCCAGCAGTTTGGGACAACACTACGAGCAGTACTTC. Translation gives CASSLGQHYEQYF. The complete variable domain, with remaining parts taken from reference TRBV28 and TRBJ2-7, reads DVKVTQSSRYLVKRTGEKVFLECVQDMDHENMFWYRQDPGLGLRLIYFSYDVKMKEKGDIPEGYSVSREKKERFSLILESASTNQTSMYLCASSLGQHYEQYFGPGTRLTVT.

The genes are TRBV7-9 and TRBJ2-7, with 7 bases lining up with TRBD2. The CDR3 has 13 amino acids. Unmatched junction bases numbered 2, after V lost 5 bases and J lost 1 base. Germline loops: CDR1 SEHNR, CDR2 FQNEAQ (reference sequence). The CDR3 nucleotides read TGTGCCAGCAGCGCTAGCGGATCCTACGAGCAGTACTTC. Translated, it gives CASSASGSYEQYF.

V usage is TRBV7-2 and J usage is TRBJ2-7; 11 bases map to TRBD2. V lost 1 base and J lost 2; bases outside the gene matches: 7. Germline V gene lookup returns CDR1 SGHTA and CDR2 FQGNSA. The CDR3 is 17 amino acids. CDR3 sequence reads: CASSLELGLAGPYEQYF. The CDR3 DNA sequence: TGTGCCAGCAGCTTAGAACTAGGACTAGCGGGCCCCTACGAGCAGTACTTC.